This T cell receptor beta chain was obtained from a study of blood T cell repertoires in COVID-19. Study-level background: Donors in the United States, Italy and Spain gave samples during acute or convalescent COVID-19. The cDNA or gDNA used as material had been derived from T cells, B-cell-depleted T cells, or PBMCs.

Methods used by the authors: Researchers report that nucleated cell counts were estimated from reference gene primer amplification. Profiling relied on immunoSEQ multiplex PCR, and the TCRdb table lists in-frame clones only, not all of them. That table supplies the V and J calls and clone size; D and trimming were determined from the DNA. The profile shows 55,000 to 80,000 clones, roughly 80% of them singletons. Per germline, CDR1 MGHDK and CDR2 SYGVNS. The CDR3 runs to 14 residues. The ends lost 5 bases at V and 4 bases at J; junction bases unmatched: 8. The material sequenced was peripheral blood. This TCR derives from a man between 60 and 75 years old with acute or convalescent COVID-19. The rearrangement links TRBV25-1 to TRBJ2-7; 7 nucleotides agree with TRBD1. In DNA, the CDR3 is TGTGCCAGCAGTTCCTCAGGGGGACAGTACGAGCAGTACTTC. The encoded protein is CASSSSGGQYEQYF.